This T cell receptor beta chain is from a study of T cells in Graves' hyperthyroidism and ophthalmopathy. Many counts were recorded for this clonotype. Germline CDR1 is MNHNS and CDR2 is SASEGT. The CDR3 contains 16 residues. The V segment lost 6 bases and the J segment 4 bases; nucleotides outside the gene matches: 10. Amplified TCR beta CDR3 regions derived from RNA transcripts. HTBI primers were employed in a first-round RT-PCR of the TCR CDR3. TCRdb recomputed calls from the multiplex PCR reads with MiXCR, one row per CDR3 protein. This repertoire shows fewer than 600,000 distinct CDR3 sequences, 13% to 15% found once; its top ten account for roughly 13%.

This clonotype originated in a woman aged 40 to 50 with Graves' hyperthyroidism. Sequencing input: blood. The J gene is TRBJ2-1, the V gene TRBV6-1; 9 bases map to TRBD2. For the CDR3, the DNA is TGTGCCAGCAGGAAGTATAGACTAGCGGATTACAATGAGCAGTTCTTC. Protein sequence: CASRKYRLADYNEQFF.